This T cell receptor (beta chain) was observed in a study of blood T cell repertoires in COVID-19. The CDR3 extends over 12 amino acids. Germline values: CDR1 SGHRS, CDR2 YFSETQ. V was cut by 6 bases and J by 4 bases, with 8 bases left in between. TCRdb's copy holds only in-frame clones and misses some; the assay was immunoSEQ multiplex PCR. The top ten hold over 4% of the sample, which has around 250,000 clones, roughly 91% seen once. The sequence was obtained from a woman aged 25 to 45 who had recovered from COVID-19. The sequencing sample was made of PBMCs or T cells enriched from blood (not recorded which). This chain links TRBV5-1 with TRBJ2-1; a possible D gene is TRBD2 (5 bases). CDR3 DNA: TGCGCCAGCACGGGATCGTACAATGAGCAGTTCTTC. It is translated as CASTGSYNEQFF.